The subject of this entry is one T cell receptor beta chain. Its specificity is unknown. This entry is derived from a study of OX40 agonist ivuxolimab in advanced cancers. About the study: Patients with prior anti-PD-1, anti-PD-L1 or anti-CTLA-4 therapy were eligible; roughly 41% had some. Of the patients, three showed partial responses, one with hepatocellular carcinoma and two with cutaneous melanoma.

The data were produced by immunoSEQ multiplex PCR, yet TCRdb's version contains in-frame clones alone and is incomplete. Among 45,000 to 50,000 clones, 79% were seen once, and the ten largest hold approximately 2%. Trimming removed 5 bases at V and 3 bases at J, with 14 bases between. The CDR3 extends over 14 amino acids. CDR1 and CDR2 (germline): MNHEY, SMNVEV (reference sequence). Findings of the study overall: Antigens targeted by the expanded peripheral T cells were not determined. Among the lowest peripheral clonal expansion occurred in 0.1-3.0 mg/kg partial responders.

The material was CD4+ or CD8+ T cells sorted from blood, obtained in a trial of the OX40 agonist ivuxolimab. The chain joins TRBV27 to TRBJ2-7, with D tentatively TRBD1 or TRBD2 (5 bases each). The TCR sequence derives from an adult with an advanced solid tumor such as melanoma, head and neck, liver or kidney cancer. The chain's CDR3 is CASSQGRGFYEQYF. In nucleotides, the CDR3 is TGTGCCAGCAGTCAAGGACGGGGCTTCTACGAGCAGTACTTC.